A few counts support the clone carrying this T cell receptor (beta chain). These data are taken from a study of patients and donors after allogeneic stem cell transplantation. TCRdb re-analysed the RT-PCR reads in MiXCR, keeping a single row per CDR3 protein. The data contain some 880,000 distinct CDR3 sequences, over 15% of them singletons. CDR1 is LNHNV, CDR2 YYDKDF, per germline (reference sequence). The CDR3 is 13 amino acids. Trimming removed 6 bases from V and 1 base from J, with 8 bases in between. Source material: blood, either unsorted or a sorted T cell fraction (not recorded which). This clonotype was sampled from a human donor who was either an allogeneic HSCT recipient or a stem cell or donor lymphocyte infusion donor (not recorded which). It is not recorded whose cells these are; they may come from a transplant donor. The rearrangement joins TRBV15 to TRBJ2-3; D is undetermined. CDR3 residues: CATRLSGTDTQYF. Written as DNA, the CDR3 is TGTGCCACCAGGTTAAGCGGCACAGATACGCAGTATTTT. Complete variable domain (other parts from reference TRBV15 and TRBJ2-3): DAMVIQNPRYQVTQFGKPVTLSCSQTLNHNVMYWYQQKSSQAPKLLFHYYDKDFNNEADTPDNFQSRRPNTSFCFLDIRSPGLGDTAMYLCATRLSGTDTQYFGPGTRLTVL.